The present T cell receptor beta chain was sequenced within a study of T cells after yellow fever vaccination. Looking at the study overall: Fractions containing few cells were prepared with SMART-Seq v4 Ultra Low Input.

There are a few counts of this clonotype. TCR cDNA was made by 5'RACE template switching, adding a universal primer site and UMIs. MiXCR, applied by TCRdb to the 5' RACE reads, yields one record per CDR3 protein. This table has 450,000 to 550,000 distinct CDR3 sequences, just over 20% appearing once. CDR3 length: 16 amino acids. V lost 1 base and J lost 4, with 16 bases in between. Germline assignment: CDR1 SGHTA and CDR2 FQGNSA. The sequencing used PBMCs, collected around 3 weeks after the first yellow fever vaccination. V is TRBV7-2 and J is TRBJ2-5; D is undetermined. The source is a man aged 18 to 29 who received the YFV17D yellow fever vaccine. CDR3 in amino acids: CASSLGGSSSGETQYF. DNA of the CDR3: TGTGCCAGCAGCTTAGGTGGTAGCTCCTCGGGAGAGACCCAGTACTTC.